This passage covers 28 T cell receptor beta chains from one sample sequenced in a study of cytomegalovirus exposure and HLA in healthy donors. The PCR had 60 Vbeta and 13 Jbeta primers. TCRdb keeps only in-frame clones here, not all; method: immunoSEQ multiplex PCR. The table has 150,000 to 200,000 clones, about 80% seen once. Sequenced material: PBMCs. The receptors were gathered from a man between 25 and 39 years old in good health and CMV-seronegative.

The chain is built from TRBV13 and TRBJ2-1, with 8 bases matching TRBD2. CDR1 and CDR2 (germline): PRHDT, FYEKMQ (reference sequence). Unmatched junction bases numbered 9, after V lost 5 bases and J lost 3 bases. The CDR3 consists of 16 residues. The DNA for the CDR3 is TGTGCCAGCAGCCTTAGCGGGAAGGGGTTCTACAATGAGCAGTTCTTC. It translates to CASSLSGKGFYNEQFF. The full variable domain, its missing parts supplied by reference TRBV13 and TRBJ2-1, is AAGVIQSPRHLIKEKRETATLKCYPIPRHDTVYWYQQGPGQDPQFLISFYEKMQSDKGSIPDRFSAQQFSDYHSELNMSSLELGDSALYFCASSLSGKGFYNEQFFGPGTRLTVL.

This chain joins TRBV28 and TRBJ1-1; D uncertain. In germline, CDR1 is MDHEN, CDR2 SYDVKM. V shed 6 bases and J shed 4 bases, with 15 bases lying between them. This CDR3 region has 14 residues. CDR3 region: CASSYLADGTEAFF. CDR3 nucleotides: TGTGCCAGCAGCTACCTCGCGGATGGCACTGAAGCTTTCTTT.

Only one count was recorded for this clone. The CDR3 nucleotides read TGCGCCAGCAGCTTGAGGACTAGCGGGAGTAGCGATGAGCAGTTCTTC. It encodes CASSLRTSGSSDEQFF. This chain links TRBV5-1 with TRBJ2-1, with TRBD2 matching over 13 bases. The CDR3 runs to 16 residues. Germline-derived CDR1 and CDR2 are SGHRS and YFSETQ. After removal of 1 base from V and 8 bases from J, the junction contained 6 bases not matched to a gene. Using reference TRBV5-1 and TRBJ2-1 for the parts outside the CDR3, the full variable domain is KAGVTQTPRYLIKTRGQQVTLSCSPISGHRSVSWYQQTPGQGLQFLFEYFSETQRNKGNFPGRFSGRQFSNSRSEMNVSTLELGDSALYLCASSLRTSGSSDEQFFGPGTRLTVL.

V gene TRBV28 combines with J gene TRBJ1-1, with 8 bases aligning to TRBD1. CDR3 length: 16 amino acids. Germline CDR1 MDHEN, CDR2 SYDVKM. V lost 0 bases and J lost 4; bases outside the gene matches: 7. In DNA, the CDR3 is TGTGCCAGCAGTTTATGGGCAGGGGGCGGGGGCACTGAAGCTTTCTTT. It translates to CASSLWAGGGGTEAFF.

The genes are TRBV28 and TRBJ2-7; TRBD1 aligns across 7 bases. The CDR3 is made up of 14 amino acids. The germline V gene has CDR1 MDHEN and CDR2 SYDVKM. The V and J ends lost 6 bases and 1 base, in that order; junction bases with no gene match: 6. This chain's CDR3 is CASRPRTGSYEQYF. CDR3 DNA sequence: TGTGCCAGCAGACCCCGGACAGGTTCCTACGAGCAGTACTTC.

This clone was picked up one time. V is TRBV6-6 and J is TRBJ2-1, with 8 nucleotides matching TRBD1. CDR3 length: 15 amino acids. V lost 2 bases and J lost 6; bases outside the gene matches: 6. The germline gives CDR1 MNHNY, CDR2 SVGAGI (reference sequence). In nucleotides, the CDR3 is TGTGCCAGCAGTTACGGGCAGGGGGCGATCAATGAGCAGTTCTTC. Amino acids: CASSYGQGAINEQFF.

The V gene is TRBV10-1, the J gene TRBJ2-1; 9 nucleotides match TRBD2. The V segment lost 8 bases and the J segment 9 bases; nucleotides outside the gene matches: 17. The CDR3 length is 16 residues. CDR1 WNHNN and CDR2 SYGVQD come from the germline V gene (reference sequence). CDR3 residues: CASPPVWAGGPLEQFF. The CDR3 coding sequence is TGCGCCAGCCCCCCAGTTTGGGCGGGAGGGCCTCTTGAGCAGTTCTTC.

This clone was seen only once. CDR3 loop: CASSYSSSGFGEQYF. DNA for the CDR3: TGTGCCAGCAGTTACTCCTCATCGGGGTTCGGCGAGCAGTACTTC. The rearrangement uses TRBV6-5 and TRBJ2-5; possibly TRBD2 for D (5 bases). The DNA end lines up better with TRBJ2-7; the J call may be wrong. The CDR3 has 15 residues. Germline CDR1 reads MNHEY; CDR2 reads SVGAGI.

The V gene is TRBV5-4, the J gene TRBJ2-7; no clear D. V lost 0 bases and J 6 bases, leaving 7 bases between the germline ends. Germline V gene sequence: CDR1 SGHNT, CDR2 YYREEE (reference sequence). This CDR3 is built from 12 residues. Here the CDR3 reads CASSLDWAEQYF. The CDR3 DNA follows: TGTGCCAGCAGCTTGGATTGGGCCGAGCAGTACTTC. Supplemented by reference TRBV5-4 and TRBJ2-7, the full variable domain reads ETGVTQSPTHLIKTRGQQVTLRCSSQSGHNTVSWYQQALGQGPQFIFQYYREEENGRGNFPPRFSGLQFPNYSSELNVNALELDDSALYLCASSLDWAEQYFGPGTRLTVT.

The J gene is TRBJ1-6, the V gene TRBV2, with a tentative D call TRBD1 (5 bases). CDR3 size: 17 residues. Trimming took 0 bases from V and 6 from J, leaving 15 bases between them. The germline V gene has CDR1 SNHLY and CDR2 FYNNEI. The CDR3 nucleotides read TGTGCCAGCAGTGAAGCGCTTCTCACAGGTCTTAATTCACCCCTCCACTTT. Its translation: CASSEALLTGLNSPLHF.

The rearrangement uses TRBV11-2 and TRBJ2-7; 8 bases map to TRBD2. The CDR3 sequence is 16 residues long. Trimming took 2 bases from V and 4 from J; bases not matched to a gene: 10. Per germline, CDR1 SGHAT and CDR2 FQNNGV. CDR3 DNA: TGTGCCAGCAGCTTAAGGAATCTAGCGGGCTTATACGAGCAGTACTTC. Its protein is CASSLRNLAGLYEQYF.

The sample holds one count of this clone. The chain carries TRBV6-5 and TRBJ2-1; D possibly corresponds to TRBD1 (6 bases). V lost 2 bases, J lost 8 bases, and 13 bases lay in between. CDR1 MNHEY and CDR2 SVGAGI come from the germline V gene. This CDR3 comprises 14 residues. CDR3 nucleotides: TGTGCCAGCAGTTACGTGCAACAGGGATATGAGCAGTTCTTC. Amino acids: CASSYVQQGYEQFF.

The chain uses TRBV6-4 and TRBJ2-3; TRBD1 matches at 7 bases. This CDR3 spans 13 amino acids. J gave up 8 bases and V 3 bases, and 5 bases lay outside the gene matches. CDR1 and CDR2 (germline): MRHNA, SNTAGT. The CDR3 DNA follows: TGTGCCAGCAGTGATTGGCCAGGGGGTACGCAGTATTTT. Protein product: CASSDWPGGTQYF.

The rearrangement joins TRBV15 to TRBJ2-3; TRBD1 aligns across 8 bases. The V gene end was trimmed by 8 bases and the J gene end by 0 bases; junction bases not matched to a gene: 22. Germline V gene sequence: CDR1 LNHNV, CDR2 YYDKDF (reference sequence). This CDR3 contains 20 residues. The CDR3 loop reads CATQWDRPTHPIQSTDTQYF. Here the CDR3 DNA reads TGTGCCACCCAGTGGGACAGGCCCACTCACCCGATCCAAAGCACAGATACGCAGTATTTT.

The rearrangement joins TRBV7-9 to TRBJ2-2; TRBD1 agrees at 7 bases. The V gene end was trimmed by 7 bases and the J gene end by 3 bases; junction bases not matched to a gene: 11. The germline CDR1 and CDR2 sequences are SEHNR and FQNEAQ (reference sequence). This CDR3 region has 16 residues. The CDR3 DNA is TGTGCCAGCACTAAGACCTGGACAGGCGACACCGGGGAGCTGTTTTTT. Translating gives CASTKTWTGDTGELFF.

A few counts support this clone. The chain uses TRBV4-1 and TRBJ1-1; tentatively, D is TRBD1 (5 bases). The CDR3 is made up of 13 amino acids. V lost 4 bases and J 8 bases, leaving 14 bases between the germline ends. Germline lookup yields CDR1 MGHRA and CDR2 YSYEKL. The CDR3 region has the DNA TGCGCCAGCAGCCGCAGGGACCGGGGGGAAGCTTTCTTT. It yields the protein CASSRRDRGEAFF.

The chain has TRBV4-2 and TRBJ2-7; possibly TRBD2 for D (6 bases). There are 16 residues in the CDR3. Trimming removed 0 bases at V and 0 bases at J, with 12 bases between. Germline CDR1 LGHNA, CDR2 YNFKEQ. As DNA, the CDR3 is TGTGCCAGCAGCCAAGAGGAGGGAGGCAACTCCTACGAGCAGTACTTC. It yields the protein CASSQEEGGNSYEQYF.

V gene TRBV28 combines with J gene TRBJ2-1; 8 bases are a match to TRBD2. The length of the CDR3 is 19 residues. Germline V gene lookup returns CDR1 MDHEN and CDR2 SYDVKM. The V gene end was trimmed by 3 bases and the J gene end by 4 bases; junction bases not matched to a gene: 17. The DNA of the CDR3 is TGTGCCAGCAGTTTTTCTCTCGGGCCGAGGACTAGCAGGTACAATGAGCAGTTCTTC. It codes for CASSFSLGPRTSRYNEQFF.

The chain recombines TRBV5-1 with TRBJ1-1; unclear D gene. Per germline, CDR1 SGHRS and CDR2 YFSETQ. Trimming took off 0 bases at V and 4 bases at J, with 10 bases between the two ends. The CDR3 spans 14 residues. This chain's CDR3 is CASSLGFTGTEAFF. Here the CDR3 DNA reads TGCGCCAGCAGCTTGGGGTTCACGGGCACTGAAGCTTTCTTT.

This clone was recorded once. CDR3 nucleotides: TGTGCCAGCAGCCTAGAGGCGGGCAGCCATAGCAATCAGCCCCAGCATTTT. This codes for CASSLEAGSHSNQPQHF. This chain uses TRBV7-2 with TRBJ1-5; D is uncertain. V lost 5 bases to trimming and J lost 0 bases, with 17 bases between them. The CDR3 is 17 amino acids. CDR1 SGHTA and CDR2 FQGNSA come from the germline V gene. The full variable domain, in which reference TRBV7-2 and TRBJ1-5 provide the parts outside the CDR3, is GAGVSQSPSNKVTEKGKDVELRCDPISGHTALYWYRQSLGQGLEFLIYFQGNSAPDKSGLPSDRFSAERTGGSVSTLTIQRTQQEDSAVYLCASSLEAGSHSNQPQHFGDGTRLSIL.

The chain links TRBV19 to TRBJ1-1, with D perhaps matching TRBD1 (5 bases). Trimming shortened V by 9 bases and J by 1 base, and 15 bases separated the two germline ends. Germline V gene sequence: CDR1 LNHDA, CDR2 SQIVND (reference sequence). This CDR3 has 14 amino acids. This CDR3 reads CASLTPTENTEAFF. The CDR3 coding sequence is TGTGCCAGCCTGACCCCGACAGAGAACACTGAAGCTTTCTTT.

Here the CDR3 DNA reads TGTGCCAGCCAACGCGGGACAGGGGGCTACTATGGCTACACCTTC. Translation: CASQRGTGGYYGYTF. V gene TRBV19 combines with J gene TRBJ1-2; 12 nucleotides line up with TRBD1. Per germline, CDR1 LNHDA and CDR2 SQIVND (reference sequence). J was trimmed by 3 bases and V by 9 bases; bases with no gene match: 8. The CDR3 length is 15 residues.

The V gene is TRBV5-4, the J gene TRBJ2-2, with 12 bases identical to TRBD2. Germline CDR1 and CDR2: SGHNT and YYREEE (reference sequence). The CDR3 loop spans 18 amino acids. J lost 3 bases, V lost 0 bases, and 6 bases had no gene match. The CDR3 loop reads CASSLASSGRAHTGELFF. CDR3 nucleotide sequence: TGTGCCAGCAGCTTGGCGTCTAGCGGGAGGGCCCACACCGGGGAGCTGTTTTTT.

The gene calls are TRBV27 and TRBJ2-7, with 13 nucleotides matching TRBD2. After removal of 5 bases from V and 7 bases from J, the junction contained 17 bases not matched to a gene. There are 18 residues in the CDR3. The germline gives CDR1 MNHEY, CDR2 SMNVEV (reference sequence). CDR3 region: CASSRRGGGLAGVGEQYF. The CDR3 DNA reads TGTGCCAGCAGTCGGCGGGGCGGAGGACTAGCGGGAGTAGGGGAGCAGTACTTC.

The chain links TRBV4-1 to TRBJ1-2; 7 bases line up with TRBD1. The CDR3 is 14 residues long. With V trimmed by 3 bases and J by 2 bases, 3 bases remained unmatched. Germline assignment: CDR1 MGHRA and CDR2 YSYEKL. The CDR3 nucleotides are TGCGCCAGCAGCCAGGGACAGTTAAACTATGGCTACACCTTC. It translates to CASSQGQLNYGYTF.

This clone was recorded only once. The rearrangement uses TRBV25-1 and TRBJ1-2, with D uncertain. Trimming shortened V by 2 bases and J by 4 bases, and 8 bases separated the two germline ends. The CDR3 totals 13 residues. Germline loops: CDR1 MGHDK, CDR2 SYGVNS. CDR3 in DNA: TGTGCCAGCAGTGAAGGCCAGGTCTATGGCTACACCTTC. The encoded protein is CASSEGQVYGYTF.

The rearrangement links TRBV7-9 to TRBJ2-7; weak D call: TRBD1 (6 bases). This CDR3 comprises 11 residues. Germline loops: CDR1 SEHNR, CDR2 FQNEAQ (reference sequence). The ends were cut back, 4 bases at V and 8 bases at J, with 9 bases in the middle. The CDR3 DNA is TGTGCCAGCAGCTCTGGACAGCAGCAGTACTTC. Protein sequence: CASSSGQQQYF. Drawing the rest from reference TRBV7-9 and TRBJ2-7, the complete variable domain is DTGVSQNPRHKITKRGQNVTFRCDPISEHNRLYWYRQTLGQGPEFLTYFQNEAQLEKSRLLSDRFSAERPKGSFSTLEIQRTEQGDSAMYLCASSSGQQQYFGPGTRLTVT.

The chain combines TRBV6-1 with TRBJ2-7, with unresolved D. The V end was cut by 5 bases, the J end by 0 bases, with 11 bases between. The CDR3 runs to 14 residues. Per germline, CDR1 MNHNS and CDR2 SASEGT. The CDR3 DNA follows: TGTGCCAGCAGTCCGTCGACAAGCTCCTACGAGCAGTACTTC. Encoded protein: CASSPSTSSYEQYF.